The clone carrying this T cell receptor (beta chain) showed up many times. Antigen specificity is unknown. Possible read error: a much larger clone is one base away. Amplified TCR beta CDR3 regions derived from RNA transcripts. Primed by the HTBI set, a first-round RT-PCR was run on the TCR CDR3. TCRdb fed the multiplex PCR reads into MiXCR, producing one record per CDR3 protein. The sample records nearly 250,000 distinct CDR3 sequences, around 25% being singletons. Germline CDR1 GTSNPN, CDR2 SVGIG (reference sequence). This CDR3 contains 12 residues. Trimming removed 5 bases from V and 10 bases from J, with 17 bases in between. Each ophthalmopathy patient scored at least 3 on the Clinical Activity Score and at least 4 on NOSPECS grade, with duration under 3 months. Investigators excluded patients with uncontrolled infection, other autoimmune disease, pregnancy or lactation. In making diagnoses, clinical symptoms, serum thyroxine and TRAb, thyroid ultrasound and orbital computed tomography were all used.

This sample stems from a study of T cells in Graves' hyperthyroidism and ophthalmopathy. Notes on the study in general: From stable hyperthyroidism, ophthalmopathy was separated by a 13 V-J model.

V usage is TRBV30 and J usage is TRBJ1-1; tentatively, D is TRBD1 (6 bases). This receptor was identified in a woman in her thirties or forties with Graves' ophthalmopathy. The sample consisted of blood. The CDR3 sequence: CAWALTGGRAFF. The CDR3 region has the DNA TGTGCCTGGGCTTTGACGGGGGGGCGAGCTTTCTTT.